These T cell receptor beta chains were read from a single sample in a study of blood T cell repertoires in COVID-19. Repertoires were generated with immunoSEQ multiplex PCR, while TCRdb's copy carries only in-frame clones and drops some. The table has under 65,000 clones, approximately 90% seen once. The sequenced sample was peripheral blood. The receptor source for this set is a man aged 55 to 70 with acute or convalescent COVID-19. Both conserved end residues are trimmed from each CDR3. Fields, in order: V gene, CDR3 length, D gene, CDR3 protein. D genes are given only for firm matches.

TRBV3-1/TRBV3-2 | 12 | NA | ASSQDAGRTEAF
TRBV27 | 13 | TRBD1 | ASRPPDRPPQPQH
TRBV7-3 | 13 | TRBD2 | ASSLAGGYTDTQY
TRBV4-1 | 13 | TRBD1 | ASSSNRGPNEKLF
TRBV30 | 12 | NA | AWSIRDTDSPLH
TRBV27 | 10 | TRBD1 | ATGDNTGELF
TRBV28 | 12 | TRBD1 | ASKRTGANYGYT
TRBV7-9 | 13 | NA | ASSPPRVQNTEAF
TRBV19 | 13 | NA | ASSPLTGSGNTIY
TRBV2 | 12 | TRBD1 | ASNIGTGNQPQH
TRBV30 | 14 | NA | AWSVPRGASGNTIY
TRBV7-3 | 12 | NA | ASSYGGITDTQY
TRBV9 | 11 | NA | ASSVQSQETQY
TRBV15 | 12 | NA | ATSRSRGPQGYT
TRBV11-2 | 14 | TRBD2 | ASSLTSGRVEGEQF
TRBV4-1 | 14 | TRBD2 | ASRPGLAGRFGIQY
TRBV18 | 14 | TRBD1 | ASSPGTGVSGNTIY
TRBV28 | 12 | TRBD1 | ASSSGTVNQPQH
TRBV24-1 | 13 | TRBD2 | ATSGAAGGPYQQF
TRBV3-1/TRBV3-2 | 15 | TRBD2 | ASSQTAGGRNTGELF
TRBV16 | 12 | NA | ASSHQASNYGYT
TRBV5-1 | 14 | TRBD1 | ASSLGGRQGSTEAF
TRBV7-2 | 12 | TRBD2 | ASSLTSGKNIQY
TRBV4-2 | 14 | NA | ASSQTDSTPNEKLF
TRBV5-5 | 16 | NA | ASSSGLQGGIGKNIQY
TRBV30 | 10 | TRBD1 | AWTTGFQPQH
TRBV3-1/TRBV3-2 | 17 | TRBD2 | ASSRSGLAGTTNTGELF
TRBV19 | 17 | TRBD1 | ASSIVRTGGAKVGDTQY
TRBV5-1 | 14 | TRBD2 | ASSHGTRDYYNEQF
TRBV12-3/TRBV12-4 | 11 | NA | ASTPTRSGELF
TRBV29-1 | 10 | TRBD1 | SVNRGNYGYT
TRBV19 | 14 | TRBD1 | ASSIDSTGGSSGYT
TRBV6-5 | 12 | NA | ASSLPGGTGELF
TRBV11-2 | 16 | NA | ASTKRSDPTLANYGYT
TRBV19 | 12 | TRBD1 | ASKTTGGASPLH
TRBV9 | 13 | TRBD1 | ASRSPGQGYNEQF
TRBV7-2 | 14 | NA | ASSLVGAGSNYGYT
TRBV5-1 | 13 | TRBD1 | ASRNNGQGQETQY
TRBV5-4 | 16 | TRBD2 | ASSPGTSGRFPGETQY
TRBV4-1 | 13 | TRBD1 | ASSSGQGANYGYT
TRBV6-5 | 11 | NA | ASRDGGRKTQY
TRBV5-6 | 14 | NA | ASSLWTGSRTDTQY
TRBV27 | 13 | TRBD1 | ASSPYRGGNQPQH
TRBV6-5 | 14 | NA | ASSYSGLRVDYEQY
TRBV19 | 12 | TRBD1 | ASFDRASGNTIY
TRBV29-1 | 12 | TRBD2 | SSRTSGSLETQY
TRBV19 | 12 | NA | ATSGQIGNSPLH
TRBV6-2/TRBV6-3 | 12 | NA | ASSYGGAGTEAF
TRBV6-2/TRBV6-3 | 13 | NA | ASSYSSGVYNEQF
TRBV19 | 16 | TRBD1 | ASSTPLPGQRYQETQY
TRBV28 | 14 | TRBD1 | ASSPSLQGMGTEAF
TRBV7-2 | 14 | TRBD2 | ASSLRLAGGSDEQY
TRBV6-6 | 13 | TRBD2 | ASSYPGTSGDTQY
TRBV7-8 | 12 | NA | ASSSGRANQPQH
TRBV19 | 15 | TRBD1 | ASSIRTGPATNEKLF